This T cell receptor (beta chain) was observed in a study of neurological immune-mediated disorders. The study built unsorted libraries from 2 million PBMCs kept at -80 C. This clonotype was found many times. MiXCR, applied by TCRdb to the 5' RACE reads, yields one record per CDR3 protein. The sample holds about 74,000 distinct CDR3 sequences, 5.2% seen once. The sample taken for sequencing was PBMCs. This clonotype originated in a man aged 18 to 29 with multiple sclerosis.

CDR3 loop: CASSSSGPNGGTQYF. For the CDR3, the DNA is TGTGCCAGCAGCTCCTCCGGCCCCAACGGGGGGACCCAGTACTTC. V usage is TRBV7-2 and J usage is TRBJ2-5; D is possibly TRBD2 (6 bases). CDR3 size: 15 residues. The V gene lost 4 bases and the J gene lost 7 bases, with 19 bases spanning the gap. The germline CDR1 and CDR2 sequences are SGHTA and FQGNSA. Supplemented by reference TRBV7-2 and TRBJ2-5, the full variable domain reads GAGVSQSPSNKVTEKGKDVELRCDPISGHTALYWYRQSLGQGLEFLIYFQGNSAPDKSGLPSDRFSAERTGGSVSTLTIQRTQQEDSAVYLCASSSSGPNGGTQYFGPGTRLLVL.